Shown below are 32 T cell receptor beta chains from a single sample sequenced in a study of blood T cell repertoires in COVID-19. The protocol was immunoSEQ multiplex PCR, while the TCRdb copy is restricted to in-frame clones and leaves out a portion. The table lists under 250,000 clones, approximately 90% of them singletons. Sequencing was carried out using peripheral blood. The source of these receptors is a man aged 30 to 39 with COVID-19, enrolled during active disease.

This chain uses TRBV3-1 (or the pseudogene TRBV3-2) with TRBJ1-2; the D is unclear. Germline lookup yields CDR1 LGHDT and CDR2 YNNKEL (reference sequence). The CDR3 totals 14 residues. The V gene lost 1 base and the J gene lost 4 bases, with 10 bases spanning the gap. CDR3 protein: CASSQGPGIYGYTF. In DNA, the CDR3 is TGTGCCAGCAGCCAAGGGCCAGGAATCTATGGCTACACCTTC.

The rearrangement links TRBV24-1 to TRBJ1-4; D is uncertain. The CDR3 loop spans 14 amino acids. Germline loops: CDR1 KGHDR, CDR2 SFDVKD. V lost 5 bases and J lost 0, with 6 bases in between. Here the CDR3 reads CATSGIATNEKLFF. The CDR3 DNA is TGTGCCACCAGTGGAATAGCAACTAATGAAAAACTGTTTTTT.

This clone came up once. This chain joins TRBV19 and TRBJ2-1, with 8 positions matching TRBD2. CDR1 is LNHDA and CDR2 is SQIVND in the germline V gene (reference sequence). After removal of 4 bases from V and 9 bases from J, the junction contained 8 bases not matched to a gene. The CDR3 contains 14 residues. CDR3 residues: CASSTPGLVFEQFF. In DNA form, the CDR3 reads TGTGCCAGTAGTACCCCGGGACTAGTTTTTGAGCAGTTCTTC.

In this sample, this clone turned up once. This rearrangement joins TRBV19 to TRBJ1-1; D might be TRBD1 (5 bases). The V gene lost 1 base and the J gene lost 4 bases, with 10 bases spanning the gap. The CDR3 is made up of 14 amino acids. CDR1 is LNHDA, CDR2 SQIVND, per germline (reference sequence). In DNA form, the CDR3 reads TGTGCCAGTAGTATAGTGGTCGGGGGCACTGAAGCTTTCTTT. The encoded protein is CASSIVVGGTEAFF. Full variable domain (remainder filled in from reference TRBV19 and TRBJ1-1): DGGITQSPKYLFRKEGQNVTLSCEQNLNHDAMYWYRQDPGQGLRLIYYSQIVNDFQKGDIAEGYSVSREKKESFPLTVTSAQKNPTAFYLCASSIVVGGTEAFFGQGTRLTVV.

The chain recombines TRBV6-4 with TRBJ2-7; D perhaps matches TRBD2 (5 bases). CDR3 length: 15 amino acids. Trimming removed 4 bases from V and 0 bases from J, with 13 bases in between. The germline V gene has CDR1 MRHNA and CDR2 SNTAGT. DNA for the CDR3: TGTGCCAGCAGTGTGCGGAGGAGAAGCTCCTACGAGCAGTACTTC. The encoded protein is CASSVRRRSSYEQYF.

The rearrangement joins TRBV19 to TRBJ1-5; no clear D gene. Trimming took off 5 bases at V and 2 bases at J, with 19 bases between the two ends. The CDR3 sequence is 17 residues long. CDR1 and CDR2 from the germline V gene are LNHDA and SQIVND (reference sequence). CDR3 protein: CASSLGGSKIGNQPQHF. Here the CDR3 DNA reads TGTGCCAGTAGTCTAGGCGGCAGCAAGATCGGCAATCAGCCCCAGCATTTT.

The CDR3 nucleotides are TGTGCCAGCAGCTTGAGACAGGGTAATCAGCCCCAGCATTTT. It is translated as CASSLRQGNQPQHF. The chain joins TRBV13 to TRBJ1-5; 7 bases are a match to TRBD1. The CDR3 loop spans 14 amino acids. With V trimmed by 3 bases and J by 4 bases, 3 bases remained unmatched. Germline CDR1 reads PRHDT; CDR2 reads FYEKMQ (reference sequence).

The chain carries TRBV7-9 and TRBJ1-1, with a weak D call TRBD1 (6 bases). Germline CDR1 reads SEHNR; CDR2 reads FQNEAQ (reference sequence). V lost 11 bases and J 4 bases, leaving 11 bases between the germline ends. The CDR3 loop spans 11 amino acids. CDR3 loop: CAHAGATEAFF. CDR3 DNA: TGTGCCCATGCAGGGGCCACTGAAGCTTTCTTT.

The chain carries TRBV6-2 or TRBV6-3 and TRBJ1-2, with TRBD1 identical over 10 bases. J gave up 2 bases and V 3 bases, and 12 bases lay outside the gene matches. CDR1 and CDR2 from the germline V gene are MNHEY and SVGEGT. This CDR3 contains 18 residues. CDR3 nucleotides: TGTGCCAGCAGTTATTCGATATCCGGGACAGGGGAAAACTATGGCTACACCTTC. It specifies CASSYSISGTGENYGYTF.

The CDR3 reads CASRLADSYQETQYF. CDR3 sequence (DNA): TGTGCCAGCCGCCTCGCGGACTCGTACCAAGAGACCCAGTACTTC. J is TRBJ2-5 and V is TRBV21-1; the D call in the table, TRBD2, was not verified against the DNA. TRBV21-1 has pseudogene status. The CDR3 length is 15 residues.

The chain joins TRBV5-8 to TRBJ2-1, with 9 nucleotides matching TRBD2. CDR3 length equals 15 residues. Germline assignment: CDR1 SGHTS and CDR2 YDEGEE. J lost 0 bases, V lost 2 bases, and 0 bases had no gene match. The CDR3, as DNA: TGTGCCAGCAGCTTTAGCGGGAGCTCCTACAATGAGCAGTTCTTC. Amino acids: CASSFSGSSYNEQFF. Combining the CDR3 with reference TRBV5-8 and TRBJ2-1 gives the whole variable domain EAGVTQSPTHLIKTRGQQATLRCSPISGHTSVYWYQQALGLGLQFLLWYDEGEERNRGNFPPRFSGRQFPNYSSELNVNALELEDSALYLCASSFSGSSYNEQFFGPGTRLTVL.

The chain uses TRBV14 and TRBJ2-2; the match to TRBD1 covers 10 bases. The CDR3 consists of 17 residues. Germline V CDR1 and CDR2: SGHDN, FVKESK. The junction had 8 bases not matched to a gene; V was cut back by 0 bases and J by 7 bases. CDR3 coding DNA: TGTGCCAGCAGCCAAGAGTTACGGACAGGGGGAAACGGGGAGCTGTTTTTT. Protein: CASSQELRTGGNGELFF.

The chain joins TRBV27 to TRBJ1-2; TRBD1 is a possible D gene (5 bases). Trimming removed 5 bases at V and 8 bases at J, with 15 bases between. Germline assignment: CDR1 MNHEY and CDR2 SMNVEV (reference sequence). The CDR3 covers 13 residues. CDR3 DNA: TGTGCCAGCAGTGAAGGGCAGGGATACGGCTACACCTTC. Protein product: CASSEGQGYGYTF.

This clone was picked up one time. The CDR3 protein is CASSPPRPSSGNTIYF. CDR3 bases: TGTGCCAGCTCACCACCTCGGCCTAGCTCTGGAAACACCATATATTTT. The chain carries TRBV18 and TRBJ1-3; D is uncertain. V gave up 0 bases and J gave up 0 bases, with 9 bases separating them. Germline V gene data show CDR1 as KGHSH and CDR2 as LQKENI. This CDR3 comprises 16 residues.

The genes are TRBV7-3 and TRBJ1-4, with TRBD1 matching over 8 bases. V lost 0 bases to trimming and J lost 0 bases; unmatched junction nucleotides: 12. Germline V gene sequence: CDR1 SGHTA, CDR2 FQGTGA. The CDR3 spans 20 residues. The CDR3, as DNA: TGTGCCAGCAGCTTAACTGGACAGGGAAACTTAGTTGCAACTAATGAAAAACTGTTTTTT. Translation: CASSLTGQGNLVATNEKLFF.

J is TRBJ2-7 and V is TRBV12-5; no clear D. V lost 6 bases, J lost 0 bases, and 15 bases lay in between. Per the germline V gene, CDR1 is LGHNT and CDR2 is FRNRAP. This CDR3 has 15 amino acids. The CDR3 DNA reads as TGTGCTAGTGGCCCCGTGAGGCTAAGCTCCTACGAGCAGTACTTC. Amino acid sequence: CASGPVRLSSYEQYF.

The chain couples TRBV6-5 to TRBJ2-5, with 8 bases lining up with TRBD1. Germline trimming cut 4 bases from V and 5 bases from J; bases unmatched to any gene: 6. Germline lookup yields CDR1 MNHEY and CDR2 SVGAGI. The CDR3 spans 14 residues. The CDR3 here is CASSFSWTGETQYF. As DNA, the CDR3 is TGTGCCAGCAGTTTTTCTTGGACAGGGGAGACCCAGTACTTC.

V is TRBV14 and J is TRBJ2-1, with 10 bases lining up with TRBD2. Germline V lookup: CDR1 SGHDN, CDR2 FVKESK. The J segment lost 2 bases and the V segment lost 0 bases, leaving 4 bases of the junction unmatched. This CDR3 region has 17 residues. CDR3 protein: CASSQDGAGGPYNEQFF. DNA for the CDR3: TGTGCCAGCAGCCAAGATGGAGCGGGGGGGCCCTACAATGAGCAGTTCTTC.

The genes are TRBV19 and TRBJ1-3; 8 bases align to TRBD1. V lost 6 bases and J lost 4; bases outside the gene matches: 11. CDR1 LNHDA and CDR2 SQIVND come from the germline V gene (reference sequence). The CDR3 is 16 residues long. As DNA, the CDR3 is TGTGCCAGTAGCCGACAGGGGCTAGCCGGGGGAAACACCATATATTTT. Amino acids: CASSRQGLAGGNTIYF.

This clone came up once. The chain combines TRBV30 with TRBJ2-1, with 8 bases aligning to TRBD2. The CDR3 spans 14 residues. The V segment lost 4 bases and the J segment 9 bases; nucleotides outside the gene matches: 11. Germline CDR1 reads GTSNPN; CDR2 reads SVGIG (reference sequence). CDR3 DNA sequence: TGTGCCTGGACGTCGGATCGGGAGGGGGTTGAGCAGTTCTTC. This encodes CAWTSDREGVEQFF.

The chain joins TRBV7-2 to TRBJ1-2, with TRBD1 as a possible D gene (5 bases). V was clipped by 5 bases and J by 3 bases, with 16 bases between them. The CDR3 is 15 residues long. Germline CDR1 and CDR2: SGHTA and FQGNSA. CDR3 sequence (DNA): TGTGCCAGCAGCCCGGGGGGGGAGGCCCACTATGGCTACACCTTC. Its protein is CASSPGGEAHYGYTF. The variable domain in full, completed from reference TRBV7-2 and TRBJ1-2, reads GAGVSQSPSNKVTEKGKDVELRCDPISGHTALYWYRQSLGQGLEFLIYFQGNSAPDKSGLPSDRFSAERTGGSVSTLTIQRTQQEDSAVYLCASSPGGEAHYGYTFGSGTRLTVV.

The rearrangement uses TRBV27 and TRBJ2-7; possible D gene TRBD2, 6 bases. The V and J ends lost 2 bases and 3 bases respectively, with 11 bases between them. The germline V gene has CDR1 MNHEY and CDR2 SMNVEV (reference sequence). The CDR3 is 14 amino acids. The CDR3 sequence: CASSLIAVGYEQYF. For the CDR3, the DNA is TGTGCCAGCAGTTTAATAGCGGTGGGCTACGAGCAGTACTTC.

V is TRBV27 and J is TRBJ2-1; the match to TRBD1 covers 8 bases. The germline V gene encodes CDR1 MNHEY and CDR2 SMNVEV (reference sequence). The CDR3 totals 14 residues. J was trimmed by 8 bases and V by 1 base; bases with no gene match: 4. In DNA, the CDR3 is TGTGCCAGCAGTTTATGGACAGGGAACCATGAGCAGTTCTTC. It codes for CASSLWTGNHEQFF.

The J gene is TRBJ1-1, the V gene TRBV18; D not resolved. In germline, CDR1 is KGHSH, CDR2 LQKENI. There are 13 residues in the CDR3. The germline V and J ends were trimmed by 5 bases and 3 bases, with 10 bases remaining between them. CDR3 nucleotide sequence: TGTGCCAGCTCAACGTCCCGGGACACTGAAGCTTTCTTT. This sequence encodes CASSTSRDTEAFF.

The chain employs TRBV6-4 and TRBJ2-7; D might be TRBD2 (7 bases). V dropped 4 bases and J dropped 2 bases, with 18 bases sitting between them. CDR1 and CDR2 from the germline V gene are MRHNA and SNTAGT. The CDR3 runs 16 residues. The CDR3 DNA reads as TGTGCCAGCAGTGCTGTAGGGGGGGGACCTACCTACGAGCAGTACTTC. As protein: CASSAVGGGPTYEQYF.

The rearrangement joins TRBV7-2 to TRBJ2-7, with D possibly matching TRBD1 (6 bases). Trimming shortened V by 4 bases and J by 2 bases, and 12 bases separated the two germline ends. This CDR3 is built from 14 residues. CDR1 and CDR2 from the germline V gene are SGHTA and FQGNSA. For the CDR3, the DNA is TGTGCCAGCAGCTCCCCAGGGGCCGCCTACGAGCAGTACTTC. It encodes CASSSPGAAYEQYF.

The chain combines TRBV5-1 with TRBJ1-6, with D possibly matching TRBD1 (6 bases). V lost 4 bases to trimming and J lost 0 bases, with 11 bases between them. CDR1 SGHRS and CDR2 YFSETQ come from the germline V gene. This CDR3 spans 16 amino acids. The CDR3 protein is CASSPDRSSYNSPLHF. DNA for the CDR3: TGCGCCAGCAGCCCCGACAGGAGCTCCTATAATTCACCCCTCCACTTT.

The chain couples TRBV7-2 to TRBJ2-1; TRBD1 is a possible D gene (6 bases). Deletions cut 2 bases from V and 0 bases from J, with 14 bases between. The CDR3 covers 17 residues. Germline CDR1 is SGHTA and CDR2 is FQGNSA. The CDR3 nucleotides read TGTGCCAGCAGCTTACTCGGGTCAGGGGTCTCCTACAATGAGCAGTTCTTC. Translated: CASSLLGSGVSYNEQFF.

The rearrangement links TRBV6-1 to TRBJ1-1; D is uncertain. Germline CDR1 reads MNHNS; CDR2 reads SASEGT. V lost 2 bases and J lost 1, with 11 bases in between. The CDR3 is 15 amino acids. The CDR3 sequence is CASSERMGANTEAFF. The CDR3 DNA sequence: TGTGCCAGCAGTGAACGGATGGGAGCGAACACTGAAGCTTTCTTT.

The chain has TRBV19 and TRBJ2-7, with a tentative D call TRBD2 (6 bases). Germline V lookup: CDR1 LNHDA, CDR2 SQIVND (reference sequence). The CDR3 extends over 16 amino acids. The ends were cut back, 4 bases at V and 4 bases at J, with 20 bases in the middle. The CDR3 bases are TGTGCCAGTAGTACATTTGGCGGGACTCCTTCTTACGAGCAGTACTTC. It specifies CASSTFGGTPSYEQYF. The variable domain in full, with the rest retrieved from reference TRBV19 and TRBJ2-7, is DGGITQSPKYLFRKEGQNVTLSCEQNLNHDAMYWYRQDPGQGLRLIYYSQIVNDFQKGDIAEGYSVSREKKESFPLTVTSAQKNPTAFYLCASSTFGGTPSYEQYFGPGTRLTVT.

The chain carries TRBV2 and TRBJ1-6, with 7 bases that match TRBD1. Germline-derived CDR1 and CDR2 are SNHLY and FYNNEI. The V gene end was trimmed by 5 bases and the J gene end by 6 bases; junction bases not matched to a gene: 7. This CDR3 comprises 15 residues. The DNA of the CDR3 is TGTGCCAGCAGTCGACAGGGCCCTTTTAATTCACCCCTCCACTTT. Translated, it gives CASSRQGPFNSPLHF.

The rearrangement uses TRBV5-6 and TRBJ2-7, with 14 positions matching TRBD2. Germline V gives CDR1 SGHDT, CDR2 YYEEEE. J was trimmed by 3 bases and V by 3 bases; bases with no gene match: 8. This CDR3 contains 17 residues. The CDR3, as DNA: TGTGCCAGCAGCTCGACTAGCGGGGGGGCCGGTAACTACGAGCAGTACTTC. Its translation: CASSSTSGGAGNYEQYF.